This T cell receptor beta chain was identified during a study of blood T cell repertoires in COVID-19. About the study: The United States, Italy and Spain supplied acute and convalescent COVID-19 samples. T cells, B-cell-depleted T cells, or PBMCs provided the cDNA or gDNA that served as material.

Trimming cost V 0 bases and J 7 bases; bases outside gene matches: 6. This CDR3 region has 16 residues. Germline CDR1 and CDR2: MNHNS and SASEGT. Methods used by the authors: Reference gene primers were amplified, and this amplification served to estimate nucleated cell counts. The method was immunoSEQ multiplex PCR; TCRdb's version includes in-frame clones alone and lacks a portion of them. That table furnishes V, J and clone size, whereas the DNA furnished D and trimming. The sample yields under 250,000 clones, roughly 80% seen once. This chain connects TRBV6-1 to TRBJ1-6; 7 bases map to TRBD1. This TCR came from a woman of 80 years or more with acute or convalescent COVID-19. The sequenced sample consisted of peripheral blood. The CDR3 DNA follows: TGTGCCAGCAGTGAAGCTCCGGGACAGTGGAATTCACCCCTCCACTTT. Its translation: CASSEAPGQWNSPLHF.